Presented here are 14 T cell receptor beta chains from one specimen sequenced in a study of T cell changes during pregnancy in multiple sclerosis. The table came from immunoSEQ multiplex PCR; TCRdb's copy has only in-frame clones and leaves some out. The sample lists over 85,000 clones; about nine tenths were seen once. This specimen consisted of peripheral blood, obtained after pregnancy. Receptors were obtained from a female donor in good health, enrolled as a control in a pregnancy study.

The chain employs TRBV9 and TRBJ1-2, with D possibly TRBD1 on 6 matching bases. Germline V gene data show CDR1 as SGDLS and CDR2 as YYNGEE. The CDR3 length is 13 residues. V shed 0 bases and J shed 6 bases, with 9 bases lying between them. The CDR3 here is CASSVGSGDGYTF. The CDR3 DNA follows: TGTGCCAGCAGCGTAGGGTCAGGGGATGGCTACACCTTC.

With respect to this clone: In the same sample, other DNA sequences code for this CDR3. The chain couples TRBV11-3 to TRBJ2-3; no firm D call. Trimming took off 0 bases at V and 2 bases at J, with 6 bases between the two ends. The CDR3 totals 14 residues. From germline, CDR1 is SGHNT and CDR2 YENEEA. CDR3 protein: CASSLDPSTDTQYF. For the CDR3, the DNA is TGTGCCAGCAGCTTAGACCCCTCCACAGATACGCAGTATTTT.

The chain links TRBV7-2 to TRBJ2-5; D remains unclear. This CDR3 has 12 amino acids. V lost 2 bases, J lost 4 bases, and 5 bases lay in between. The germline gives CDR1 SGHTA, CDR2 FQGNSA. Written as DNA, the CDR3 is TGTGCCAGCAGCTTATATCTAGAGACCCAGTACTTC. It encodes CASSLYLETQYF.

The sample holds a few counts of this clone. The chain combines TRBV14 with TRBJ1-2, with 7 bases lining up with TRBD1. V was pared by 1 base and J by 0 bases, with 5 bases of the junction left unmatched. CDR1 is SGHDN and CDR2 is FVKESK in the germline V gene. The CDR3 has 16 amino acids. Here the CDR3 reads CASSQGRGTANYGYTF. The DNA of the CDR3 is TGTGCCAGCAGCCAAGGTCGGGGGACAGCTAACTATGGCTACACCTTC.

The chain has TRBV2 and TRBJ1-6; TRBD1 agrees at 9 bases. This CDR3 spans 15 amino acids. Germline V gene sequence: CDR1 SNHLY, CDR2 FYNNEI. The trim removed 3 bases at V and 10 bases at J, leaving 7 bases unmatched. The CDR3 reads CASSEEGQGISPLHF. The CDR3 bases are TGTGCCAGCAGTGAGGAGGGACAGGGAATCTCACCCCTCCACTTT.

The chain uses TRBV15 and TRBJ2-1, with 7 bases matching TRBD1. CDR3 length equals 13 residues. With V trimmed by 8 bases and J by 0 bases, 1 base remained unmatched. The V gene's germline CDR1 is LNHNV and CDR2 YYDKDF (reference sequence). DNA for the CDR3: TGTGCCACCCGGGACAGCTCCTACAATGAGCAGTTCTTC. It yields the protein CATRDSSYNEQFF.

The chain combines TRBV7-3 with TRBJ2-1, with 8 bases identical to TRBD1. CDR1 and CDR2 (germline): SGHTA, FQGTGA. V trimming: 5 bases; J trimming: 1 base; junction bases outside the gene matches: 13. This CDR3 region has 18 residues. The CDR3 region is CASSPGQGRGGSYNEQFF. The CDR3 DNA follows: TGTGCCAGCAGCCCCGGACAGGGTAGGGGAGGTTCCTACAATGAGCAGTTCTTC.

The chain employs TRBV28 and TRBJ1-5, with 9 positions matching TRBD1. The germline V gene encodes CDR1 MDHEN and CDR2 SYDVKM. After removal of 4 bases from V and 6 bases from J, the junction contained 7 bases not matched to a gene. There are 15 residues in the CDR3. CDR3 amino acids: CASSSHRGLGQPQHF. CDR3 nucleotides: TGTGCCAGCAGTTCCCACAGGGGGCTGGGTCAGCCCCAGCATTTT.

The CDR3 DNA reads as TGCAGCGTCAGGGCCGGGGAGCTGTTTTTT. It yields the protein CSVRAGELFF. The V and J genes are TRBV29-1 and TRBJ2-2; tentative D call: TRBD1 (5 bases). The CDR3 runs to 10 residues. Deletions cut 6 bases from V and 6 bases from J, with 5 bases between. CDR1 is SQVTM and CDR2 is ANQGSEA in the germline V gene.

The CDR3 here is CASTSDYEQYF. The CDR3 region has the DNA TGTGCCAGCACTAGCGATTACGAGCAGTACTTC. The chain couples TRBV6-5 to TRBJ2-7, with D possibly matching TRBD2 (6 bases). V was cut by 7 bases and J by 4 bases, with 8 bases left in between. CDR1 MNHEY and CDR2 SVGAGI come from the germline V gene. The CDR3 is made up of 11 amino acids.

This chain uses TRBV27 with TRBJ1-1; D unresolved. Trimming left V 2 bases short and J 0 bases short, with 4 bases between. CDR3 length: 13 residues. The germline gives CDR1 MNHEY, CDR2 SMNVEV (reference sequence). The CDR3 reads CASSLNLNTEAFF. CDR3 coding DNA: TGTGCCAGCAGTTTAAACTTGAACACTGAAGCTTTCTTT.

The sample holds a few counts of this clone. The rearrangement uses TRBV29-1 and TRBJ1-1; no firm D call. The CDR3 is made up of 12 amino acids. Per the germline V gene, CDR1 is SQVTM and CDR2 is ANQGSEA. Between the trimmed V and J ends, which lost 4 bases and 1 base, there was a span of 7 bases. Written as DNA, the CDR3 is TGCAGCGTTGGCTCCGGGAACACTGAAGCTTTCTTT. Translating gives CSVGSGNTEAFF.

The J gene is TRBJ2-3, the V gene TRBV10-3; 8 bases are a match to TRBD1. The V gene end was trimmed by 3 bases and the J gene end by 2 bases; junction bases not matched to a gene: 7. Germline CDR1 reads ENHRY; CDR2 reads SYGVKD. This CDR3 is built from 16 residues. The CDR3 DNA follows: TGTGCCATCAGTGATCCGGACAGGGCCCCCACAGATACGCAGTATTTT. Protein: CAISDPDRAPTDTQYF.

This chain links TRBV5-4 with TRBJ1-1; 7 positions match TRBD1. Germline loops: CDR1 SGHNT, CDR2 YYREEE (reference sequence). J was trimmed by 4 bases and V by 3 bases; bases with no gene match: 6. The CDR3 spans 14 residues. CDR3 DNA sequence: TGTGCCAGCAGCTACCAGGGGGGCGGCACTGAAGCTTTCTTT. This codes for CASSYQGGGTEAFF.